The next 21 T cell receptor beta chains were all read from a single sample in a study of CD8+ T cells in alopecia areata. Extracted RNA was reverse transcribed, and the resulting cDNA served as sequencing template. Assay: immunoSEQ multiplex PCR; the TCRdb copy retains only in-frame clones and omits some. The sample has approximately 63,000 clones, roughly 61% seen once; the top ten hold approximately 15%. This material consisted of CD8+ T cells sorted from blood, taken at week 0. The receptors were sampled from a human donor with alopecia areata.

Regarding this clone: One end of the junction varies from germline; a read error may be responsible. The chain couples TRBV13 to TRBJ2-1; tentative D call: TRBD2 (5 bases). This CDR3 spans 14 amino acids. CDR1 and CDR2 from the germline V gene are PRHDT and FYEKMQ (reference sequence). In DNA form, the CDR3 reads TGCGCCAGCAGCGGTGAGGAGGACTACAATGAGCAGTTCTTC. Its protein is CASSGEEDYNEQFF. The whole variable domain, remainder taken from reference TRBV13 and TRBJ2-1, is AAGVIQSPRHLIKEKRETATLKCYPIPRHDTVYWYQQGPGQDPQFLISFYEKMQSDKGSIPDRFSAQQFSDYHSELNMSSLELGDSALYFCASSGEEDYNEQFFGPGTRLTVL.

This clone was seen only once. The rearrangement uses TRBV7-2 and TRBJ1-3; perhaps TRBD1 as D (6 bases). V was clipped by 3 bases and J by 4 bases, with 16 bases between them. The CDR3 spans 16 residues. Germline V gene sequence: CDR1 SGHTA, CDR2 FQGNSA. In DNA, the CDR3 is TGTGCCAGCAGCTTGGGGGCGGCCTCCGGCGGAAACACCATATATTTT. This gives the protein CASSLGAASGGNTIYF.

This clone was counted a single time. The V gene is TRBV7-2, the J gene TRBJ2-7; no definite D call. The CDR3 loop spans 16 amino acids. V gave up 6 bases and J gave up 3 bases, with 21 bases separating them. CDR1 and CDR2 (germline): SGHTA, FQGNSA. The CDR3: CASSRPGMWPLYEQYF. CDR3 bases: TGTGCCAGCAGTCGACCCGGCATGTGGCCACTCTACGAGCAGTACTTC. The variable domain in full, completed from reference TRBV7-2 and TRBJ2-7, reads GAGVSQSPSNKVTEKGKDVELRCDPISGHTALYWYRQSLGQGLEFLIYFQGNSAPDKSGLPSDRFSAERTGGSVSTLTIQRTQQEDSAVYLCASSRPGMWPLYEQYFGPGTRLTVT.

This clone was observed a handful of times. The genes are TRBV7-8 and TRBJ2-5; TRBD1 or TRBD2 may be the D gene (6 bases each). V lost 0 bases and J 5 bases, leaving 16 bases between the germline ends. Germline CDR1 is SGHVS and CDR2 is FQNEAQ. The length of the CDR3 is 16 residues. This CDR3 reads CASSLAVGGRDETQYF. CDR3 coding DNA: TGTGCCAGCAGCTTAGCGGTGGGGGGCAGGGATGAGACCCAGTACTTC.

The V and J genes are TRBV27 and TRBJ2-1, with D hard to call. Between the trimmed V and J ends, which lost 2 bases and 2 bases, there was a span of 13 bases. CDR3 size: 16 residues. The germline gives CDR1 MNHEY, CDR2 SMNVEV (reference sequence). The CDR3 DNA reads as TGTGCCAGCAGTTTAGGGCCTAAGAAGCCCTACAATGAGCAGTTCTTC. It specifies CASSLGPKKPYNEQFF.

The V gene is TRBV9, the J gene TRBJ2-5, with TRBD2 matching 8 bases. The ends lost 0 bases at V and 5 bases at J; junction bases unmatched: 9. Germline CDR1 and CDR2: SGDLS and YYNGEE. The CDR3 contains 16 residues. In DNA form, the CDR3 reads TGTGCCAGCAGCGTAGAGGGAACGGGGGGGCGCGAGACCCAGTACTTC. Its translation: CASSVEGTGGRETQYF. Variable domain in full (rest from reference TRBV9 and TRBJ2-5): DSGVTQTPKHLITATGQRVTLRCSPRSGDLSVYWYQQSLDQGLQFLIQYYNGEERAKGNILERFSAQQFPDLHSELNLSSLELGDSALYFCASSVEGTGGRETQYFGPGTRLLVL.

The chain employs TRBV27 and TRBJ2-1; 10 bases are a match to TRBD2. The junction had 3 bases not matched to a gene; V was cut back by 5 bases and J by 2 bases. CDR3 length: 15 residues. Germline assignment: CDR1 MNHEY and CDR2 SMNVEV (reference sequence). The CDR3 sequence: CASSPSGSPYNEQFF. CDR3 nucleotides: TGTGCCAGCAGTCCTAGCGGGAGCCCCTACAATGAGCAGTTCTTC.

This CDR3 reads CASSGRSSGVYNEQFF. CDR3 nucleotide sequence: TGTGCCAGCAGCGGCCGATCTAGCGGGGTTTACAATGAGCAGTTCTTC. The genes are TRBV9 and TRBJ2-1; 9 nucleotides agree with TRBD2. Germline V gene lookup returns CDR1 SGDLS and CDR2 YYNGEE. The CDR3 length is 16 residues. V trimming: 3 bases; J trimming: 4 bases; junction bases outside the gene matches: 8.

The rearrangement joins TRBV7-8 to TRBJ2-1, with D hard to call. CDR3 length equals 12 residues. CDR1 is SGHVS and CDR2 is FQNEAQ in the germline V gene. The V and J ends lost 6 bases and 8 bases respectively, with 11 bases between them. The CDR3 DNA reads as TGTGCCAGCAGTGAGATGTCCGATGAGCAGTTCTTC. Translating it yields CASSEMSDEQFF.

This clone came up once. The chain carries TRBV7-2 and TRBJ2-7, with D unclear. This CDR3 comprises 16 residues. Trimming shortened V by 0 bases and J by 0 bases, and 12 bases separated the two germline ends. Germline CDR1 and CDR2: SGHTA and FQGNSA. In nucleotides, the CDR3 is TGTGCCAGCAGCTTAGCTGGCGGAGCCAACTCCTACGAGCAGTACTTC. Translated: CASSLAGGANSYEQYF.

Only one count was recorded for this clone. The chain couples TRBV6-5 to TRBJ1-2; unclear D gene. The CDR3 is made up of 14 amino acids. Germline V gene lookup returns CDR1 MNHEY and CDR2 SVGAGI. Between the trimmed V and J ends, which lost 2 bases and 3 bases, there was a span of 10 bases. CDR3 in amino acids: CASSYVGPYYGYTF. For the CDR3, the DNA is TGTGCCAGCAGTTACGTTGGCCCCTACTATGGCTACACCTTC.

This sequence joins TRBV5-6 and TRBJ2-1; D remains ambiguous. Trimming removed 6 bases at V and 9 bases at J, with 19 bases between. The V gene's germline CDR1 is SGHDT and CDR2 YYEEEE. The CDR3 loop spans 14 amino acids. CDR3: CASINGAGRTEQFF. The CDR3 DNA is TGTGCCAGCATCAACGGAGCAGGTAGAACTGAGCAGTTCTTC.

This clone showed up just a few times. J is TRBJ2-5 and V is TRBV27; D not resolved. V lost 3 bases and J 1 base, leaving 18 bases between the germline ends. This CDR3 has 17 residues. CDR1 is MNHEY and CDR2 is SMNVEV in the germline V gene (reference sequence). This CDR3 reads CASSFLTSGPVQETQYF. The CDR3 DNA reads TGTGCCAGCAGTTTCCTCACATCCGGACCGGTCCAAGAGACCCAGTACTTC.

This chain links TRBV27 with TRBJ2-5; 8 nucleotides align to TRBD1. V was pared by 7 bases and J by 2 bases, with 18 bases of the junction left unmatched. The V gene's germline CDR1 is MNHEY and CDR2 SMNVEV (reference sequence). The CDR3 has 18 residues. CDR3: CASTNTKTTGAKQETQYF. The CDR3 DNA follows: TGTGCCAGCACGAACACAAAAACGACAGGGGCGAAACAAGAGACCCAGTACTTC.

The chain couples TRBV7-9 to TRBJ2-5; 7 bases fit TRBD2. The CDR3 covers 16 residues. V lost 5 bases, J lost 5 bases, and 14 bases stayed unmatched. Looked up from germline, CDR1 is SEHNR and CDR2 is FQNEAQ (reference sequence). The CDR3: CASSQWPGLPEETQYF. CDR3 nucleotides: TGTGCCAGCAGCCAATGGCCGGGACTACCTGAGGAGACCCAGTACTTC.

V and J are TRBV6-6 and TRBJ2-2; D ambiguous. The CDR3 runs 12 residues. From germline, CDR1 is MNHNY and CDR2 SVGAGI (reference sequence). V was cut by 0 bases and J by 7 bases, with 3 bases left in between. The CDR3 protein is CASSYSGGELFF. The CDR3 coding sequence is TGTGCCAGCAGTTACTCGGGCGGGGAGCTGTTTTTT.

The chain links TRBV5-1 to TRBJ1-6; D is unresolved. Germline assignment: CDR1 SGHRS and CDR2 YFSETQ. There are 17 residues in the CDR3. V dropped 0 bases and J dropped 0 bases, with 10 bases sitting between them. In DNA, the CDR3 is TGCGCCAGCAGCTTGGATTGGCGGCACTCCTATAATTCACCCCTCCACTTT. This codes for CASSLDWRHSYNSPLHF.

V usage is TRBV6-5 and J usage is TRBJ1-1; D is possibly TRBD1 (5 bases). V was clipped by 2 bases and J by 1 base, with 8 bases between them. CDR1 and CDR2 (germline): MNHEY, SVGAGI. There are 14 residues in the CDR3. CDR3: CASSYGQGNTEAFF. The DNA for the CDR3 is TGTGCCAGCAGTTACGGGCAGGGGAACACTGAAGCTTTCTTT.

This chain uses TRBV7-9 with TRBJ1-2; 9 bases line up with TRBD1. The CDR3 totals 15 residues. Germline loops: CDR1 SEHNR, CDR2 FQNEAQ (reference sequence). The trim removed 5 bases at V and 4 bases at J, leaving 8 bases unmatched. CDR3 amino acids: CASSPTGTGFYGYTF. The CDR3 nucleotides are TGTGCCAGCAGCCCCACCGGGACAGGGTTCTATGGCTACACCTTC.

The rearrangement joins TRBV28 to TRBJ1-2, with 10 nucleotides matching TRBD1. CDR1 MDHEN and CDR2 SYDVKM come from the germline V gene. Unmatched junction bases numbered 10, after V lost 4 bases and J lost 8 bases. The CDR3 is 15 amino acids. The CDR3 DNA follows: TGTGCCAGCAGTTCGCCGGGACAGGGGACCGACGGCTACACCTTC. Residues: CASSSPGQGTDGYTF.

This clone was found a few times. This chain joins TRBV7-9 and TRBJ2-3, with D possibly TRBD1 on 5 matching bases. CDR1 and CDR2 (germline): SEHNR, FQNEAQ (reference sequence). V lost 4 bases and J lost 7, with 12 bases in between. The CDR3 runs to 13 residues. The CDR3 here is CASSWSTDNTQYF. The CDR3 bases are TGTGCCAGCAGCTGGTCGACGGACAATACGCAGTATTTT.